A selection of T cell receptor beta chains follows, all from one sample in a study of T cells after posttransplantation cyclophosphamide. Some clones are missing from TCRdb's copy, which holds only in-frame ones; the method was immunoSEQ multiplex PCR. The sample contains approximately 18,000 clones, none occurring once; roughly 0.54% lies in the top ten. Material: PBMCs, obtained after allogeneic stem cell transplant with posttransplant cyclophosphamide. These receptors originate from a female patient aged 30-39 years who received an allogeneic stem cell transplant from a related donor, was CMV-positive, and had no GVHD. Part of the T cell pool may stem from the graft donor. The CDR3 runs from the conserved cysteine through the conserved F or W. A D gene is named only where the DNA matches it firmly. Clone size is given for some rows only: seen once, a few or many times, or a class if the clone is expanded.

TRBJ2-2 | . | many | TRBV7-9 | TGTGCCAGCAGCGAACTAAATGTGAGAAACGGGGAGCTGTTTTTT | CASSELNVRNGELFF
TRBJ1-5 | . | many | TRBV6-1 | TGTGCCAGCAGTGAAGCGACAGTTTTTAATCAGCCCCAGCATTTT | CASSEATVFNQPQHF
TRBJ2-2 | TRBD1 | many | TRBV11-2 | TGTGCCAGCAGCTTCCGAAGGGGGCGGATTTTCGCCGGGGAGCTGTTTTTT | CASSFRRGRIFAGELFF
TRBJ2-1 | . | many | TRBV7-2 | TGTGCCAGCAGCTTAATCTCCAGCGGATCGGTCTACAATGAGCAGTTCTTC | CASSLISSGSVYNEQFF
TRBJ1-2 | . | many | TRBV7-2 | TGTGCCAGCAGCCCTAACAGTCTACCTGGCTATGGCTACACCTTC | CASSPNSLPGYGYTF
TRBJ1-1 | TRBD1 | many | TRBV29-1 | TGCAGCGCGTCCCGGGACAGGAACACTGAAGCTTTCTTT | CSASRDRNTEAFF
TRBJ2-7 | TRBD1 | many | TRBV5-5 | TGTGCCAGCAGCCTGGGTGGACAGGACTACGAGCAGTACTTC | CASSLGGQDYEQYF
TRBJ1-6 | . | many | TRBV28 | TGTGCCAGCAGTTTTCTAGCGAATTTGGGACGGACCTATAATTCACCCCTCCACTTT | CASSFLANLGRTYNSPLHF
TRBJ2-2 | . | many | TRBV6-5 | TGTGCCAGCAGTTACGGTGCAGGCTGGGGGGAGCTGTTTTTT | CASSYGAGWGELFF
TRBJ2-7 | TRBD2 | many | TRBV7-9 | TGTGCCAGCAGCCAAGGTCGGGGGGGGTACCACGAGCAGTACTTC | CASSQGRGGYHEQYF
TRBJ2-7 | TRBD1 | many | TRBV7-9 | TGTGCCAGCAGCCCGGGACAGGGTGCCTACGAGCAGTACTTC | CASSPGQGAYEQYF
TRBJ2-3 | . | many | TRBV5-6 | TGTGCCAGCAGCTTGGAGGGGCAAGATACGCAGTATTTT | CASSLEGQDTQYF
TRBJ2-3 | TRBD1 | many | TRBV9 | TGTGCCAGCAGCGGGGACAGGGGGCAAGATACGCAGTATTTT | CASSGDRGQDTQYF
TRBJ2-1 | TRBD2 | many | TRBV9 | TGTGCCAGCAGCTCACGACTAGCGGGGGAGGATGAGCAGTTCTTC | CASSSRLAGEDEQFF
TRBJ2-1 | TRBD2 | many | TRBV7-8 | TGTGCCAGCAGCCGTGATCGGGACTACTATTTTAGCTCCTACAATGAGCAGTTCTTC | CASSRDRDYYFSSYNEQFF
TRBJ2-7 | . | many | TRBV28 | TGTGCCAGCAGTCCTCGGGGGCGGGGGTACTACGAGCAGTACTTC | CASSPRGRGYYEQYF
TRBJ2-3 | TRBD2 | many | TRBV10-3 | TGTGCCATCAGTGAGAGAAACATAGCGGGGGGCACTAGCACAGATACGCAGTATTTT | CAISERNIAGGTSTDTQYF
TRBJ2-2 | TRBD1 | many | TRBV6-5 | TGTGCCAGCAGTCGTGGACAGGACACCGGGGAGCTGTTTTTT | CASSRGQDTGELFF
TRBJ2-5 | TRBD1 | many | TRBV19 | TGTGCCAGTAGTGCCCGAGACAGGGGGTACCAAGAGACCCAGTACTTC | CASSARDRGYQETQYF
TRBJ2-5 | TRBD1 | many | TRBV15 | TGTGCCACCAGCAGGGGATGGACAGGGAGAGAGACCCAGTACTTC | CATSRGWTGRETQYF
TRBJ2-1 | . | many | TRBV2 | TGTGCCAGCAGTATTCAGAGGGATGAGCAGTTCTTC | CASSIQRDEQFF
TRBJ1-3 | . | many | TRBV30 | TGTGCCTGGAGTGTACAGAACATTAACTCTGGAAACACCATATATTTT | CAWSVQNINSGNTIYF
TRBJ2-4 | TRBD1 | many | TRBV6-4 | TGTGCCAGCAGCCCCGGGACAGGGAACATTCAGTACTTC | CASSPGTGNIQYF
TRBJ2-2 | . | many | TRBV15 | TGTGCCACCAGCGCACGGGACTTGGGGGAGCTGTTTTTT | CATSARDLGELFF
TRBJ2-7 | TRBD1 | many | TRBV7-9 | TGTGCCAGCAGCCCGCGACAGGGGGCCAGAGGCGAGCAGTACTTC | CASSPRQGARGEQYF
TRBJ1-5 | . | medium-sized | TRBV19 | TGTGCCAGTAGTATAGTAGAACGCCGCACCCAGCATTTT | CASSIVERRTQHF
TRBJ2-7 | TRBD1 | many | TRBV29-1 | TGCAGCGCGGGGACAGGGGAGACCTACGAGCAGTACTTC | CSAGTGETYEQYF
TRBJ2-2 | TRBD2 | many | TRBV27 | TGTGCCAGCAGAACCCCTAGCGGGAGCCTCACCGGGGAGCTGTTTTTT | CASRTPSGSLTGELFF
TRBJ2-7 | TRBD2 | many | TRBV30 | TGTGCCGGAGGCGGGACTAGCTCCTCCTACGAGCAGTACTTC | CAGGGTSSSYEQYF
TRBJ2-5 | . | many | TRBV19 | TGTGCCAGTAGTATAGCAGGGGAGACCCAGTACTTC | CASSIAGETQYF
TRBJ2-7 | TRBD2 | many | TRBV7-2 | TGTGCCAGCAGCACGAGGACTAGCGGCTACGAGCAGTACTTC | CASSTRTSGYEQYF
TRBJ2-7 | . | many | TRBV15 | TGTGCCACCAGCAGAGACAGGCCCTACGAGCAGTACTTC | CATSRDRPYEQYF
TRBJ2-5 | . | many | TRBV5-6 | TGTGCCAGCAGCCCCGGGATTGGGGAGACCCAGTACTTC | CASSPGIGETQYF
TRBJ2-7 | . | many | TRBV19 | TGTGCCAGTTCCCCTCGGGGTTCCAGCTACGAGCAGTACTTC | CASSPRGSSYEQYF
TRBJ2-7 | . | many | TRBV19 | TGTGCCAGTGGTCAGGGGAGTACTAAGAAGCAGTACTTC | CASGQGSTKKQYF
TRBJ2-7 | TRBD1 | many | TRBV13 | TGTGCCAGCAGCTTAGTAGAGGGGGCCCCCTCCTACGAGCAGTACTTC | CASSLVEGAPSYEQYF
TRBJ1-2 | . | many | TRBV19 | TGTGCCAGTAGTATAGGCGGGACGGAGTACTATGGCTACACCTTC | CASSIGGTEYYGYTF
TRBJ2-7 | TRBD2 | many | TRBV30 | TGTGCCTGGAGTTCCACGGGAGGGCCGTTCTCCGAGCAGTACTTC | CAWSSTGGPFSEQYF
TRBJ1-5 | TRBD1 | many | TRBV28 | TGTGCCAGCAGCCCTCGCGGGACAGGGGACAAGCCCCAGCATTTT | CASSPRGTGDKPQHF
TRBJ2-7 | TRBD1 | many | TRBV27 | TGTGCCAGCAAACCTGGGACAGGGGTCTCCTACGAGCAGTACTTC | CASKPGTGVSYEQYF
TRBJ2-7 | . | many | TRBV29-1 | TGCAGCGGCCGGACAGCCTCGGACTACGAGCAGTACTTC | CSGRTASDYEQYF
TRBJ1-5 | . | . | TRBV6-5 | TGTGCCAGCAGTCCCACAGCGGGGGGCAATCAGCCCCAGCATTTT | CASSPTAGGNQPQHF
TRBJ2-7 | TRBD1 | many | TRBV10-3 | TGTGCCATCAGTGTGGGACAGAGTCTCTCCTACGAGCAGTACTTC | CAISVGQSLSYEQYF
TRBJ2-1 | . | many | TRBV5-1 | TGCGCCAGCAGCTTGGGCTACGGCAATGAGCAGTTCTTC | CASSLGYGNEQFF
TRBJ2-7 | TRBD1 | many | TRBV7-9 | TGTGCCAGCAGCTTGAGACAGGGTGGCGAGCAGTACTTC | CASSLRQGGEQYF
TRBJ2-3 | . | many | TRBV6-5 | TGTGCCACCACTCAGGGTCGGAATACGCAGTATTTT | CATTQGRNTQYF
TRBJ2-3 | TRBD2 | many | TRBV9 | TGTGCCAGCAGCGTAGATCATAGTGGCGGGAGCCGGACAGATACGCAGTATTTT | CASSVDHSGGSRTDTQYF
TRBJ1-1 | TRBD1 | many | TRBV6-5 | TGTGCCAGCATTGATACAGGGGGGGGAGAAGCTTTCTTT | CASIDTGGGEAFF
TRBJ2-5 | TRBD2 | many | TRBV4-2 | TGTGCCAGCAGCCTATCCCCGGGACTAGCACAAGAGACCCAGTACTTC | CASSLSPGLAQETQYF